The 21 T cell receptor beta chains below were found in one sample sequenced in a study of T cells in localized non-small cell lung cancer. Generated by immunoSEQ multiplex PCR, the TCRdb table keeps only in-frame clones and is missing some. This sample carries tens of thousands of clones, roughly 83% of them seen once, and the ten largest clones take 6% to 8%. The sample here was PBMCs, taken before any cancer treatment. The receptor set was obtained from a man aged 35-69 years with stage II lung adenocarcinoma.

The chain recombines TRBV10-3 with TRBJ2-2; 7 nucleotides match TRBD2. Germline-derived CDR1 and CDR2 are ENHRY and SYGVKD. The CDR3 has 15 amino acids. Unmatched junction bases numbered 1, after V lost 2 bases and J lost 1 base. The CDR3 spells CAISETGGNTGELFF. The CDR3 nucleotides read TGTGCCATCAGTGAGACGGGAGGGAACACCGGGGAGCTGTTTTTT.

The CDR3, as DNA: TGCGCCAGCAGCCAGGAGGCAGGCCGGGGCACTGAAGCTTTCTTT. This codes for CASSQEAGRGTEAFF. The genes are TRBV4-3 and TRBJ1-1, with D unclear. Per germline, CDR1 LGHNA and CDR2 YSLEER. The CDR3 extends over 15 amino acids. The ends were cut back, 3 bases at V and 4 bases at J, with 15 bases in the middle.

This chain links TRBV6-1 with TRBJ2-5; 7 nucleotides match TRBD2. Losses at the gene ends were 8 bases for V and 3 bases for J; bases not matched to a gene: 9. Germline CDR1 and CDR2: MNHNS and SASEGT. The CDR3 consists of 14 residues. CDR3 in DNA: TGTGCCAGCGGAGACCGGGACTATAAAGAGACCCAGTACTTC. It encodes CASGDRDYKETQYF.

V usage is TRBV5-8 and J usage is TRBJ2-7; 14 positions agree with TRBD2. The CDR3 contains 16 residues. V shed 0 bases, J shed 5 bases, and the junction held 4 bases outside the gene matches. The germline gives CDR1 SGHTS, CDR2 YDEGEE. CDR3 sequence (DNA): TGTGCCAGCAGCTTGGGACTAGCGGGAGGGCTGGACGAGCAGTACTTC. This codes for CASSLGLAGGLDEQYF.

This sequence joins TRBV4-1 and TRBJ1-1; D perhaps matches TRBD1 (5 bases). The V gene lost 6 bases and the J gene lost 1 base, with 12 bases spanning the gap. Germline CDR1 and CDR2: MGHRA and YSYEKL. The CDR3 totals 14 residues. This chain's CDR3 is CASRGLTTNTEAFF. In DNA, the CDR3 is TGCGCCAGCAGGGGACTAACCACGAACACTGAAGCTTTCTTT.

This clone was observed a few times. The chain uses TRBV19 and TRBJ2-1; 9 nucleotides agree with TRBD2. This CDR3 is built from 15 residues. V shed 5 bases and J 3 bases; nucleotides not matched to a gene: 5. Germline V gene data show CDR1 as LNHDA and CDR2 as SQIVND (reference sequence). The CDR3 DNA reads TGTGCCAGTAGTCTAGCGGGAAACTACTACAATGAGCAGTTCTTC. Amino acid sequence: CASSLAGNYYNEQFF.

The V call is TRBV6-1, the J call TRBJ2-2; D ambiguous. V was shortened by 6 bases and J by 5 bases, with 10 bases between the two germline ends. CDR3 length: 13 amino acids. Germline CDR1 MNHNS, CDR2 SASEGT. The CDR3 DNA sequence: TGTGCCAGCAGCCTGACAAGGACCGGGGAGCTGTTTTTT. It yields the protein CASSLTRTGELFF.

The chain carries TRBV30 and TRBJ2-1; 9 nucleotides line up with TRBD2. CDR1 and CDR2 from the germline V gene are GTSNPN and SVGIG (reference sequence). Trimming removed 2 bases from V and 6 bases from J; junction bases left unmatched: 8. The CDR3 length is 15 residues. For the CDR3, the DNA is TGTGCCTGGAGTCCAATACTAGCGGGCTTCAATGAGCAGTTCTTC. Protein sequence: CAWSPILAGFNEQFF.

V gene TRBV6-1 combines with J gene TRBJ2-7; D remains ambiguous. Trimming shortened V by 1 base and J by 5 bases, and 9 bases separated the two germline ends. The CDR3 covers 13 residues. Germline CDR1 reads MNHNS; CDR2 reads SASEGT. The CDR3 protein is CASSEVEGNEQYF. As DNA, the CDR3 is TGTGCCAGCAGTGAAGTAGAAGGGAACGAGCAGTACTTC.

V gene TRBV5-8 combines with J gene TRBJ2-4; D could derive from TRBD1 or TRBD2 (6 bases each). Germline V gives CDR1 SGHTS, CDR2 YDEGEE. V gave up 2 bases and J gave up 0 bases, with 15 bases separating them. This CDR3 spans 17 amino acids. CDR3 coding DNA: TGTGCCAGCAGCTTCGGAGGGGGGCCGGTAGCCAAAAACATTCAGTACTTC. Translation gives CASSFGGGPVAKNIQYF.

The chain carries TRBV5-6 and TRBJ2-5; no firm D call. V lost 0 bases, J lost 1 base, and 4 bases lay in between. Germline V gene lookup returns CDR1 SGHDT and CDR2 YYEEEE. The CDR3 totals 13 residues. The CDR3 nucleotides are TGTGCCAGCAGCTTGGATCTCCAAGAGACCCAGTACTTC. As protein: CASSLDLQETQYF.

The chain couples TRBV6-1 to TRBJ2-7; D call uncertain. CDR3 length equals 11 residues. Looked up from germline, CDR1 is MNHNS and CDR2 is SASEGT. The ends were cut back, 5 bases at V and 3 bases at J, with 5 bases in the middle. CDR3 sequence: CASSLDYEQYF. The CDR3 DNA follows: TGTGCCAGCAGTCTCGACTACGAGCAGTACTTC.

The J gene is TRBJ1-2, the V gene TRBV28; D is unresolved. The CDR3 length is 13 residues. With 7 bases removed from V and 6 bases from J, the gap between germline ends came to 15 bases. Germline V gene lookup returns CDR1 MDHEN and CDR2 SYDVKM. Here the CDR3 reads CASNRAPTDGYTF. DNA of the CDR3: TGTGCCAGCAACCGGGCTCCAACGGATGGCTACACCTTC.

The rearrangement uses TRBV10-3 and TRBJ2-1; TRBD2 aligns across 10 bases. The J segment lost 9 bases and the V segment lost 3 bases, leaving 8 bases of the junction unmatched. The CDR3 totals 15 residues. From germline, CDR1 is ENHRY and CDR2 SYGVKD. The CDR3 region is CAISDGSGRGAEQFF. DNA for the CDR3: TGTGCCATCAGTGATGGCAGCGGGAGGGGCGCTGAGCAGTTCTTC.

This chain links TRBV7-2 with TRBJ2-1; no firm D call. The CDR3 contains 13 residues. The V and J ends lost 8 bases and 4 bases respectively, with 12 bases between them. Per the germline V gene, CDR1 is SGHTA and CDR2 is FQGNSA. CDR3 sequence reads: CASGRGVYNEQFF. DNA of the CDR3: TGTGCCAGCGGCAGAGGAGTTTACAATGAGCAGTTCTTC.

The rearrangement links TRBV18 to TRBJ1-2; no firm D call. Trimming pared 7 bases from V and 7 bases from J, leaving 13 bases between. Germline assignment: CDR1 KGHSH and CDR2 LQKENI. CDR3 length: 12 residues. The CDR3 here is CASFRDEGGYTF. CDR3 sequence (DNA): TGTGCCAGCTTCCGAGACGAGGGTGGCTACACCTTC.

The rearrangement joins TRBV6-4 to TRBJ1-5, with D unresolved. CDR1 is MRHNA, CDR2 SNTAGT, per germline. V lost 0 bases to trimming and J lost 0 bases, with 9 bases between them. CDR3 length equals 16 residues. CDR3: CASSDSPRNSNQPQHF. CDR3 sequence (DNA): TGTGCCAGCAGTGACTCGCCCCGAAATAGCAATCAGCCCCAGCATTTT.

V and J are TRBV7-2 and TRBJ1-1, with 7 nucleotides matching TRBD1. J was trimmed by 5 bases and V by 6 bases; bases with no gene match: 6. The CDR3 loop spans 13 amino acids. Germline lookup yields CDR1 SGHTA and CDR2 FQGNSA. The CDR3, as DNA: TGTGCCAGCAGTCCAGGGGGACGGACTGAAGCTTTCTTT. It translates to CASSPGGRTEAFF.

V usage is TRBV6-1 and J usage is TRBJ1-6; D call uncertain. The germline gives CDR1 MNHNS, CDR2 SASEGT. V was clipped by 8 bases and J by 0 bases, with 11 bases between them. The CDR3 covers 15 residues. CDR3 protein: CASELASSYNSPLHF. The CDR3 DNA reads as TGTGCCAGCGAGCTCGCTAGCTCCTATAATTCACCCCTCCACTTT.

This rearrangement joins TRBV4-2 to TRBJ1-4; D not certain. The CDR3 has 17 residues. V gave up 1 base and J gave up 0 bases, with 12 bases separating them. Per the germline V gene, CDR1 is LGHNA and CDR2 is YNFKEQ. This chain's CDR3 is CASSQVIFGATNEKLFF. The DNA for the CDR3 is TGTGCCAGCAGCCAAGTAATTTTCGGAGCAACTAATGAAAAACTGTTTTTT.

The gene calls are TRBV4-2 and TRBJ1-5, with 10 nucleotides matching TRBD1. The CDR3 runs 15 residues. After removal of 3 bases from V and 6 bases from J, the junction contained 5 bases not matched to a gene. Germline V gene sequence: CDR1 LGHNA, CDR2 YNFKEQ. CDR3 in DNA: TGTGCCAGCAGCCAGCCGGGACAGGGGAGTCAGCCCCAGCATTTT. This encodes CASSQPGQGSQPQHF.